This TCR beta chain was identified in a study of shared clonotypes between healthy human individuals. Study in general: The donor group consisted of a couple of women and a few men, aged 18 to 49.

Each unsorted PBMC replicate got 300 ng genomic DNA, tens of thousands of genomes. Libraries were prepared by immunoSEQ multiplex PCR; TCRdb keeps only in-frame clonotypes and omits some of them. This table holds about half a million clones, approximately 77% found once. CDR1 is SGHVS and CDR2 is FQNEAQ in the germline V gene. The CDR3 consists of 14 residues. Trimming cost V 5 bases and J 9 bases; bases outside gene matches: 10. Findings of the study overall: Limited genetic and exposure-history diversity came from having few donors.

As regards this clone: Its antigen is still unknown.

Material for sequencing was PBMCs. This chain connects TRBV7-8 to TRBJ2-1, with TRBD2 identical over 7 bases. The TCR comes from a woman aged 40 to 49 in good health. Some clones in this sample may be carry-over from other donors' samples. This chain's CDR3 is CASSPGLVFGEQFF. DNA of the CDR3: TGTGCCAGCAGCCCCGGACTAGTTTTTGGTGAGCAGTTCTTC.